Listed below are T cell receptor beta chains from one sample, sequenced in a study of graft-versus-host responses after intestinal transplantation. Their cognate antigens are unknown. Produced via immunoSEQ multiplex PCR; TCRdb's table is partial and in-frame only. The table has 65,000 to 85,000 clones, around nine tenths seen once; the top ten hold roughly 7.3%. Sequenced material: unstimulated CD8+ T cells sorted from spleen or lymph node cells, taken before transplant. All receptors derive from a human donor who was the organ donor for an intestinal transplant. The CDR3 runs from the conserved cysteine through the conserved F or W. A D gene is named only where the DNA matches it firmly. Expanded clones are given a class, and other clones once, few, many or no size at all.

TRBV5-6	NA	TRBJ1-1	NA	TGTGCCAGCAGCTTTCAGTTGAACACTGAAGCTTTCTTT	CASSFQLNTEAFF
TRBV6-1	NA	TRBJ2-7	NA	TGTGCCAGCAGTGAAGACCTCAACTTTCCCTACGAGCAGTACTTC	CASSEDLNFPYEQYF
TRBV28	NA	TRBJ1-3	once	TGTGCCAGCAGTCTATCGATACGTGGGTTTGGATATTTT	CASSLSIRGFGYF
TRBV7-6	NA	TRBJ1-2	NA	TGTGCCAGCAGCTTAAACGCCAACACCGCCCCTAACTATGGCTACACCTTC	CASSLNANTAPNYGYTF
TRBV4-1	TRBD2	TRBJ2-1	NA	TGCGCCAGCAGCCAAGATGGGTGGCCTAGCGGGGGGGTGATATACAATGAGCAGTTCTTC	CASSQDGWPSGGVIYNEQFF
TRBV2	NA	TRBJ1-5	NA	TGTGCCAGCAGTGTCTCCGATCAGCCCCAGCATTTT	CASSVSDQPQHF
TRBV4-1	NA	TRBJ2-2	NA	TGCGCCAGCAGCCAAGATTCAAGCAGCGGGGAGCTGTTTTTT	CASSQDSSSGELFF
TRBV4-2	NA	TRBJ2-1	once	TGTGCCAGCAGCCAAGAAGGTGAGCAGTTCTTC	CASSQEGEQFF
TRBV6-5	TRBD1	TRBJ1-2	NA	TGTGCCAGCAGTTTCACAGGGGGGGAACACCTCTATGGCTACACCTTC	CASSFTGGEHLYGYTF
TRBV5-6	TRBD2	TRBJ2-2	NA	TGTGCCAGCAGCTTTTTAACTAGCGGGGCCGGGGAGCTGTTTTTT	CASSFLTSGAGELFF
TRBV9	TRBD1	TRBJ1-2	NA	TGTGCCAGCAGCGTACGGGACAGGGAAGGGTATGGCTACACCTTC	CASSVRDREGYGYTF
TRBV10-1	NA	TRBJ1-3	few	TGCGCCAGCAGACCCCAGAGGTCTGGAAACACCATATATTTT	CASRPQRSGNTIYF
TRBV2	TRBD2	TRBJ2-3	NA	TGTGCCAGCAGGAGCGGGGGAGATACGCAGTATTTT	CASRSGGDTQYF
TRBV5-1	TRBD2	TRBJ2-5	once	TGCGCCAGCAGCTTCTTGGGCCCACTAGCGGGTCAAACGGTAGAGACCCAGTACTTC	CASSFLGPLAGQTVETQYF
TRBV28	NA	TRBJ2-7	NA	TGTGCCAGCAGTTTAAACAGGTACGAGCAGTACTTC	CASSLNRYEQYF
TRBV5-1	TRBD2	TRBJ2-1	once	TGCGCCAGCAGCCCAGCGATTAGCGGGGGGGCGGATGAGCAGTTCTTC	CASSPAISGGADEQFF
TRBV6-1	TRBD2	TRBJ2-1	once	TGTGCCAGCAGAGACACTAGCGGGGACATGAATGAGCAGTTCTTC	CASRDTSGDMNEQFF
TRBV15	NA	TRBJ2-3	NA	TGTGCCACCAGTACACCCCCATTATCGAGTCCGCAGTATTTT	CATSTPPLSSPQYF
TRBV9	NA	TRBJ2-7	NA	TGTGCCAGCAGCGTAGACGAGGGGGTGGGCTACGAGCAGTACTTC	CASSVDEGVGYEQYF
TRBV4-1	TRBD1	TRBJ1-2	NA	TGCGCCAGCAGCCGCCATCCCACCGGGACAGGCTATGGCTACACCTTC	CASSRHPTGTGYGYTF
TRBV18	NA	TRBJ2-2	NA	TGTGCCAGCTCACAGACAGGAGGTCCCGGGGAGCTGTTTTTT	CASSQTGGPGELFF
TRBV11-2	NA	TRBJ2-7	NA	TGTGCCAGCAGCTTGTGGCAGGGGTATACCTACGAGCAGTACTTC	CASSLWQGYTYEQYF
TRBV30	TRBD2	TRBJ2-7	NA	TGTGCCTGGAGTGGACTAGCGGTCCCTCCCGAGCAGTACTTC	CAWSGLAVPPEQYF
TRBV5-3	NA	TRBJ2-1	NA	TGTGCCAGAAGCAACACTCTCAATGAGCAGTTCTTC	CARSNTLNEQFF
TRBV5-4	TRBD2	TRBJ2-1	NA	TGTGCCAGCAGCTCGACTAGCGGGGGCTATGAGCAGTTCTTC	CASSSTSGGYEQFF
TRBV9	TRBD2	TRBJ2-1	NA	TGTGCCAGCAGCGGAAGCGGGGGGGCTTTGAATGAGCAGTTCTTC	CASSGSGGALNEQFF
TRBV4-2	NA	TRBJ2-7	NA	TGTGCCAGCAGCCAAGATAAACAGGCATCAAGCGACGAGCAGTACTTC	CASSQDKQASSDEQYF
TRBV7-2	NA	TRBJ1-1	NA	TGTGCCAGCAGCTTACCTAGTCCAGGGGCGGACTTGAACACTGAAGCTTTCTTT	CASSLPSPGADLNTEAFF
TRBV27	NA	TRBJ2-2	once	TGTGCCAGCAGTTTCTCCCCGGGACTTATCGGGGAGCTGTTTTTT	CASSFSPGLIGELFF
TRBV7-9	TRBD1	TRBJ1-5	NA	TGTGCCAGCAGCTATGGACAGGCTCAGGGGGCCCAGCATTTT	CASSYGQAQGAQHF
TRBV6-5	TRBD1	TRBJ1-4	NA	TGTGCCAGAGAAGAGGACAGGAATGAAAAACTGTTTTTT	CAREEDRNEKLFF
TRBV14	NA	TRBJ2-7	NA	TGTGCCAGCAGCCAAGGTGGTTCGGTGTTCGGCGAGCAGTACTTC	CASSQGGSVFGEQYF
TRBV7-2	NA	TRBJ2-7	once	TGTGCCAGCAGCCTAGGACAGTCAGGATCCTACGAGCAGTACTTC	CASSLGQSGSYEQYF
TRBV5-5	NA	TRBJ2-2	NA	TGTGCCAGCAGCCCCTACACCGGGGAGCTGTTTTTT	CASSPYTGELFF
TRBV5-5	NA	TRBJ1-2	NA	TGTGCCAGCAGTCGCTCATATGGCTACACCTTC	CASSRSYGYTF
TRBV5-5	NA	TRBJ1-6	NA	TGTGCCAGCAGCTACCGACGGAGCTCCTATAATTCACCCCTCCACTTT	CASSYRRSSYNSPLHF
TRBV2	NA	TRBJ1-3	NA	TGTGCCAGCAGTGAAGACAGTGGAAGTGGAAACACCATATATTTT	CASSEDSGSGNTIYF
TRBV15	TRBD1	TRBJ1-5	NA	TGTGCCACCAGCAGAGATCGAGGGGGCGTCCAGCCCCAGCATTTT	CATSRDRGGVQPQHF
TRBV28	NA	TRBJ1-1	once	TGTGCCAGCAGTCTTGTAGCAGAACTGAACACTGAAGCTTTCTTT	CASSLVAELNTEAFF
TRBV15	NA	TRBJ1-6	NA	TGTGCCACCGGCCCAGGGACACCGAAGAATTCACCCCTCCACTTT	CATGPGTPKNSPLHF
TRBV5-1	TRBD1	TRBJ2-2	NA	TGCGCCAGCAGCCTAAGGGGGCGCGGCACCGGGGAGCTGTTTTTT	CASSLRGRGTGELFF
TRBV6-1	TRBD1	TRBJ1-6	once	TGTGCCAGCAGTGAAGGACAGGGGGCTTCACCCCTCCACTTT	CASSEGQGASPLHF
TRBV5-1	NA	TRBJ1-1	NA	TGCGCCAGCAGCTTGGTCGGGGGCAGGTTTCACATGAACACTGAAGCTTTCTTT	CASSLVGGRFHMNTEAFF
TRBV5-6	NA	TRBJ2-1	NA	TGTGCCAGCAGCCTGGGGACGAATGAGCAGTTCTTC	CASSLGTNEQFF
TRBV6-4	NA	TRBJ2-2	NA	TGTGCCAGCAGTGAAGAGGGATACACCGGGGAGCTGTTTTTT	CASSEEGYTGELFF
TRBV30	NA	TRBJ2-1	NA	TGTGCCTGGAGTATGGACCTTGGACAGTTCTTC	CAWSMDLGQFF
TRBV7-9	TRBD1	TRBJ2-1	NA	TGTGCCAGCAGCCAGAACAGGGGAAGCTCCTACAATGAGCAGTTCTTC	CASSQNRGSSYNEQFF
TRBV4-1	TRBD1	TRBJ1-5	NA	TGCGCCAGCAGCCAAGGATCCGGGACAGCTTACAATCAGCCCCAGCATTTT	CASSQGSGTAYNQPQHF
TRBV11-3	NA	TRBJ1-2	few	TGTGCCAGCAGCTCCCTCGGGGGAGGCTACACCTTC	CASSSLGGGYTF
TRBV28	NA	TRBJ2-7	NA	TGTGCCACCAAGAGGACGGGTTCCTACGAGCAGTACTTC	CATKRTGSYEQYF
TRBV5-4	TRBD2	TRBJ2-2	few	TGTGCCAGCAGCTTGGCTAGCGGGGCCGGGGAGCTGTTTTTT	CASSLASGAGELFF